Reported below is one T cell receptor beta chain. In its sample, this clone was seen once. There is no known antigen for this receptor. Nothing much larger sits one base from this clone, and base qualities are not available. This record comes from a study of T cell changes during pregnancy in multiple sclerosis (dated by TCRdb to the late 2010s). About the study as a whole: The study examined how the T cell repertoire changed over the course of pregnancy in women with multiple sclerosis.

Library preparation employed the immunoSEQ multiplex PCR assay. Here the immuneACCESS table is served through TCRdb, limited to in-frame sequences with V and J called. Missing clones are a known gap in these copies; in checked studies unresolved V genes cover under half, and the rest lacks a known reason. Within this sample are approximately 100,000 clones, with about 90% of them counted one time only. In total, the top ten clones hold roughly 1.6% of the sample. This clonotype originated in a female donor with multiple sclerosis, enrolled in a pregnancy study. The sample consisted of peripheral blood, taken before pregnancy.

The nucleotides read TGTGCCAGCAGCATCAGAGGTAACTACACCTTC. It specifies CASSIRGNYTF. The V and J segments used are TRBV9 and TRBJ1-2, with the D gene not clear enough to name. V is shortened by 4 bases, J by 10 bases, and the region joining them spans 11 bases. Reading from cysteine to phenylalanine, the CDR3 counts 11 amino acids. Only the CDR3 region is kept as DNA, spanning 33 bases read in frame from base 1. The germline V gene provides CDR1 SGDLS and CDR2 YYNGEE. Joined to the reference TRBV9 and TRBJ1-2 proteins, this CDR3 gives the full variable domain: DSGVTQTPKHLITATGQRVTLRCSPRSGDLSVYWYQQSLDQGLQFLIQYYNGEERAKGNILERFSAQQFPDLHSELNLSSLELGDSALYFCASSIRGNYTFGSGTRLTVV.